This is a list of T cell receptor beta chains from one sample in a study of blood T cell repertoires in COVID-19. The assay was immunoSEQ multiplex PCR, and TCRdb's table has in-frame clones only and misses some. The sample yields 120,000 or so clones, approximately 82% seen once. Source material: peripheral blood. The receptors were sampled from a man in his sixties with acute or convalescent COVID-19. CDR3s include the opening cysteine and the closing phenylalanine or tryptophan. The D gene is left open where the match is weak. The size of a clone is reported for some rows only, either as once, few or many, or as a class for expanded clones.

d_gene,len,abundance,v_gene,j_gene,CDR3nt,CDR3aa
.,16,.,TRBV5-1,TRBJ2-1,TGCGCCAGCAGCTTGGTACCTAGTAGTTCCCACAATGAGCAGTTCTTC,CASSLVPSSSHNEQFF
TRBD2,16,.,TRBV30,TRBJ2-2,TGTGCCTGGAAGGGCCTAGCGGGAGTAGTCACCGGGGAGCTGTTTTTT,CAWKGLAGVVTGELFF
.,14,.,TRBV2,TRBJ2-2,TGTGCCAGCAGTGGACTTCGGAACACCGGGGAGCTGTTTTTT,CASSGLRNTGELFF
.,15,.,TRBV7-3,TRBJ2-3,TGTGCCAGCAGCTTATCCAGCGGGAGCACAGATACGCAGTATTTT,CASSLSSGSTDTQYF
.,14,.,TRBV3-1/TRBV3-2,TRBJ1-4,TGTGCCAGCAGCCTTTTAGGGGGTGCTGAAAAACTGTTTTTT,CASSLLGGAEKLFF
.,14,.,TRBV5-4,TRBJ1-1,TGTGCCAGCAGCTTGTCGGCAGGCAACACTGAAGCTTTCTTT,CASSLSAGNTEAFF
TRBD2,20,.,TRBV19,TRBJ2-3,TGTGCCAGTAGTCCCTACGGGGGGACTAGCGGGAGACCTAGCACAGATACGCAGTATTTT,CASSPYGGTSGRPSTDTQYF
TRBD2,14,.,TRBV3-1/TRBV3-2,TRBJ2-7,TGTGCCAGCAGCCGGACGAGCGGGAGCTACGAGCAGTACTTC,CASSRTSGSYEQYF
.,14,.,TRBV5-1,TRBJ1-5,TGCGCCAGCAGCTTCCTCCCGGGTGGTCAGCCCCAGCATTTT,CASSFLPGGQPQHF
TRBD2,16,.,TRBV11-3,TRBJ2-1,TGTGCCAGCAGCTTAGGGCGGGAGATGTATTACAATGAGCAGTTCTTC,CASSLGREMYYNEQFF
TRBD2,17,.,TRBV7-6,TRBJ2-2,TGTGCCAGCAGCCGACTAGCGGGCCATACCATTACCGGGGAGCTGTTTTTT,CASSRLAGHTITGELFF
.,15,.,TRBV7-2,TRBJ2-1,TGTGCCAGCAGCTCGCGGAGGGCGCCCTACAATGAGCAGTTCTTC,CASSSRRAPYNEQFF
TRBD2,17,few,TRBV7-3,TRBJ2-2,TGTGCCAGCTCATTGCTAGCGGGAGGGCCTTGGACCGGGGAGCTGTTTTTT,CASSLLAGGPWTGELFF
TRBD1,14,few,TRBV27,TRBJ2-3,TGTGCCAGCAGCGACAGGGGGCCGTCAGATACGCAGTATTTT,CASSDRGPSDTQYF